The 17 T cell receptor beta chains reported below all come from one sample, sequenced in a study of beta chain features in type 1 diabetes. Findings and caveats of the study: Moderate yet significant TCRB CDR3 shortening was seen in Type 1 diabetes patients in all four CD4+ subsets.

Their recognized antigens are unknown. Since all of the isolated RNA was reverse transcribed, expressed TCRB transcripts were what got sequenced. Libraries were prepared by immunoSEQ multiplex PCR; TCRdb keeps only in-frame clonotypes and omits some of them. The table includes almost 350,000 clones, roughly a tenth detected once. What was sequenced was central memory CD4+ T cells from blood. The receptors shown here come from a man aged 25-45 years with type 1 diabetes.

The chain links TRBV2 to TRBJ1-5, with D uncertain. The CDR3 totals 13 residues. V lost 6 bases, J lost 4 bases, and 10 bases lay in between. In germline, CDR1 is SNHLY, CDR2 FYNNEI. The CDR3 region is CASRTETNQPQHF. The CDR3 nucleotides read TGTGCCAGCAGGACCGAAACGAATCAGCCCCAGCATTTT. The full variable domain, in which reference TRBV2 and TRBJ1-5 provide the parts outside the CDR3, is EPEVTQTPSHQVTQMGQEVILRCVPISNHLYFYWYRQILGQKVEFLVSFYNNEISEKSEIFDDQFSVERPDGSNFTLKIRSTKLEDSAMYFCASRTETNQPQHFGDGTRLSIL.

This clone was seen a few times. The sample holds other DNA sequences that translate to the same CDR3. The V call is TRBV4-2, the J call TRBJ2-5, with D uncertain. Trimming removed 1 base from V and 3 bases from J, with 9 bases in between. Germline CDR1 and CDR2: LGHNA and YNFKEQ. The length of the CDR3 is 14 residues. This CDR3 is CASSQAGGKETQYF. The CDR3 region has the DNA TGTGCCAGCAGCCAAGCTGGCGGTAAAGAGACCCAGTACTTC.

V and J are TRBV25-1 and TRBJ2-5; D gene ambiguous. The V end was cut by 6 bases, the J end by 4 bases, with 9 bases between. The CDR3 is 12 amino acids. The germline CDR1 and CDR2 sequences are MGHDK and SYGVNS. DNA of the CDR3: TGTGCCAGCAGACCTGGGGTAGAGACCCAGTACTTC. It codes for CASRPGVETQYF.

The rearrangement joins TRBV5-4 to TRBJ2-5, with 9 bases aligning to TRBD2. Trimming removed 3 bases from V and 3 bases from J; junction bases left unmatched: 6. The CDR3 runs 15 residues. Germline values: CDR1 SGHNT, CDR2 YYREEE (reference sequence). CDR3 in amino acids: CASSYSVAGEETQYF. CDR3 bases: TGTGCCAGCAGCTACTCGGTAGCGGGGGAAGAGACCCAGTACTTC.

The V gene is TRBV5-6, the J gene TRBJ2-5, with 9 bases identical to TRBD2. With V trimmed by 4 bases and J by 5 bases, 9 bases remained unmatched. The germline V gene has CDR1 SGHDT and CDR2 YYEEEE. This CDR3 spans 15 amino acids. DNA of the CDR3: TGTGCCAGCAGCCTGGCCGGGACTAGCTGGGAGACCCAGTACTTC. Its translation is CASSLAGTSWETQYF.

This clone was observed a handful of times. Here the CDR3 reads CASSQGLVQETQYF. The CDR3 nucleotides read TGTGCCAGCAGCCAAGGACTGGTCCAAGAGACCCAGTACTTC. The V call is TRBV14, the J call TRBJ2-5; D remains unclear. V lost 1 base and J lost 1, with 7 bases in between. This CDR3 is 14 amino acids long. Germline V lookup: CDR1 SGHDN, CDR2 FVKESK.

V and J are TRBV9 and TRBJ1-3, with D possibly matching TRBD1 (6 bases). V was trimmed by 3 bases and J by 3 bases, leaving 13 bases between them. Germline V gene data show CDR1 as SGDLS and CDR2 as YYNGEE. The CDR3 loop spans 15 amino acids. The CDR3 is CASSEKQGSGNTIYF. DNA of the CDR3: TGTGCCAGCAGCGAAAAACAGGGAAGTGGAAACACCATATATTTT.

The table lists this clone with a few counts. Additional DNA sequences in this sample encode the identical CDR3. CDR3 protein: CASSLGQGETEAFF. In DNA, the CDR3 is TGTGCCAGCAGCTTAGGACAGGGAGAAACTGAAGCTTTCTTT. This chain joins TRBV7-9 and TRBJ1-1; 7 positions agree with TRBD1. The CDR3 is made up of 14 amino acids. V was clipped by 1 base and J by 5 bases; unmatched bases: 4. Germline CDR1 and CDR2: SEHNR and FQNEAQ (reference sequence).

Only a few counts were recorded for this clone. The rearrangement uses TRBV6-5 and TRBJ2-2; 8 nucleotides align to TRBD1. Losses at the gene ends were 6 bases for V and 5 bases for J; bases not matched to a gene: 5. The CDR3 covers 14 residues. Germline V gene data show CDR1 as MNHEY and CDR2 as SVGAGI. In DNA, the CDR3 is TGTGCCAGCAGCTCCGGACAGGGTACCGGGGAGCTGTTTTTT. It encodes CASSSGQGTGELFF.

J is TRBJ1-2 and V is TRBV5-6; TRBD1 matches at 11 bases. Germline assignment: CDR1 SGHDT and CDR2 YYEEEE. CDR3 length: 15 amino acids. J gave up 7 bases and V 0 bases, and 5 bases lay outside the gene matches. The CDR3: CASSLGGQGAIGYTF. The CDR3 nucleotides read TGTGCCAGCAGCTTGGGAGGACAGGGGGCGATTGGCTACACCTTC.

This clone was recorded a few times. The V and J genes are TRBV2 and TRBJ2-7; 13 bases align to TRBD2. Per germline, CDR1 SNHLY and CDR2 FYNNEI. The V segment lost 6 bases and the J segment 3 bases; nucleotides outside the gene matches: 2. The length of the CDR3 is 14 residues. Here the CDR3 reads CASRGLAGNYEQYF. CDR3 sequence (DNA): TGTGCCAGCAGGGGACTAGCGGGGAACTACGAGCAGTACTTC.

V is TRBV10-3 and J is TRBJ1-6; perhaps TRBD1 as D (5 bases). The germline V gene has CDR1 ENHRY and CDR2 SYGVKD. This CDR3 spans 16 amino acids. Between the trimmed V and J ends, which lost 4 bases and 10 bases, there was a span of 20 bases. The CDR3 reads CAISGGPTRVDSPLHF. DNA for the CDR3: TGTGCCATCAGTGGGGGCCCAACCAGGGTGGACTCACCCCTCCACTTT.

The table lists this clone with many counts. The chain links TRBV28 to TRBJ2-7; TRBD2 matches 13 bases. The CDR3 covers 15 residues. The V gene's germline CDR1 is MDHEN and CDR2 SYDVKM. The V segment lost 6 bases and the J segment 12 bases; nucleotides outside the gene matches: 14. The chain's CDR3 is CASSLTLTSGGNAYF. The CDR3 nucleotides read TGTGCCAGCAGCCTAACCCTGACTAGCGGGGGGAACGCGTACTTC.

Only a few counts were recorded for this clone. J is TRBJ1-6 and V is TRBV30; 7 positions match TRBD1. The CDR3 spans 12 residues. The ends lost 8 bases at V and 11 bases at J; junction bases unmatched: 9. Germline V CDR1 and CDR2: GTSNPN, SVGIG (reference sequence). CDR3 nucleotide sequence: TGTGCCGGTGACAGGGTCGGGACACCCCTCCACTTT. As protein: CAGDRVGTPLHF.

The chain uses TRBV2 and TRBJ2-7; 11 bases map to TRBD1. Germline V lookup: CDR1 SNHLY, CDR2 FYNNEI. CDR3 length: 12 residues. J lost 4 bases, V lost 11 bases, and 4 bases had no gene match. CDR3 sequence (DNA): TGTGCCCGCGGGACAGGGGGGTACGAGCAGTACTTC. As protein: CARGTGGYEQYF.

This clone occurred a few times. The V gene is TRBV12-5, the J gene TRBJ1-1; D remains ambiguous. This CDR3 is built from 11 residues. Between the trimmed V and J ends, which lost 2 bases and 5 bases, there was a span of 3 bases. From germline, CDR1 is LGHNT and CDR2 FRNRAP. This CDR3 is CASGLWTEAFF. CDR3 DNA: TGTGCTAGTGGTTTGTGGACTGAAGCTTTCTTT.

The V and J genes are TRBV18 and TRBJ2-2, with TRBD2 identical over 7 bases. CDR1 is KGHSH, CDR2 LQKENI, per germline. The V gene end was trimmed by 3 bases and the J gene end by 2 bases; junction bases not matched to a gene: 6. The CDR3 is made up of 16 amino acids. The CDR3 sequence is CASSPMSSGNTGELFF. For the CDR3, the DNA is TGTGCCAGCTCACCGATGTCTAGCGGAAACACCGGGGAGCTGTTTTTT.